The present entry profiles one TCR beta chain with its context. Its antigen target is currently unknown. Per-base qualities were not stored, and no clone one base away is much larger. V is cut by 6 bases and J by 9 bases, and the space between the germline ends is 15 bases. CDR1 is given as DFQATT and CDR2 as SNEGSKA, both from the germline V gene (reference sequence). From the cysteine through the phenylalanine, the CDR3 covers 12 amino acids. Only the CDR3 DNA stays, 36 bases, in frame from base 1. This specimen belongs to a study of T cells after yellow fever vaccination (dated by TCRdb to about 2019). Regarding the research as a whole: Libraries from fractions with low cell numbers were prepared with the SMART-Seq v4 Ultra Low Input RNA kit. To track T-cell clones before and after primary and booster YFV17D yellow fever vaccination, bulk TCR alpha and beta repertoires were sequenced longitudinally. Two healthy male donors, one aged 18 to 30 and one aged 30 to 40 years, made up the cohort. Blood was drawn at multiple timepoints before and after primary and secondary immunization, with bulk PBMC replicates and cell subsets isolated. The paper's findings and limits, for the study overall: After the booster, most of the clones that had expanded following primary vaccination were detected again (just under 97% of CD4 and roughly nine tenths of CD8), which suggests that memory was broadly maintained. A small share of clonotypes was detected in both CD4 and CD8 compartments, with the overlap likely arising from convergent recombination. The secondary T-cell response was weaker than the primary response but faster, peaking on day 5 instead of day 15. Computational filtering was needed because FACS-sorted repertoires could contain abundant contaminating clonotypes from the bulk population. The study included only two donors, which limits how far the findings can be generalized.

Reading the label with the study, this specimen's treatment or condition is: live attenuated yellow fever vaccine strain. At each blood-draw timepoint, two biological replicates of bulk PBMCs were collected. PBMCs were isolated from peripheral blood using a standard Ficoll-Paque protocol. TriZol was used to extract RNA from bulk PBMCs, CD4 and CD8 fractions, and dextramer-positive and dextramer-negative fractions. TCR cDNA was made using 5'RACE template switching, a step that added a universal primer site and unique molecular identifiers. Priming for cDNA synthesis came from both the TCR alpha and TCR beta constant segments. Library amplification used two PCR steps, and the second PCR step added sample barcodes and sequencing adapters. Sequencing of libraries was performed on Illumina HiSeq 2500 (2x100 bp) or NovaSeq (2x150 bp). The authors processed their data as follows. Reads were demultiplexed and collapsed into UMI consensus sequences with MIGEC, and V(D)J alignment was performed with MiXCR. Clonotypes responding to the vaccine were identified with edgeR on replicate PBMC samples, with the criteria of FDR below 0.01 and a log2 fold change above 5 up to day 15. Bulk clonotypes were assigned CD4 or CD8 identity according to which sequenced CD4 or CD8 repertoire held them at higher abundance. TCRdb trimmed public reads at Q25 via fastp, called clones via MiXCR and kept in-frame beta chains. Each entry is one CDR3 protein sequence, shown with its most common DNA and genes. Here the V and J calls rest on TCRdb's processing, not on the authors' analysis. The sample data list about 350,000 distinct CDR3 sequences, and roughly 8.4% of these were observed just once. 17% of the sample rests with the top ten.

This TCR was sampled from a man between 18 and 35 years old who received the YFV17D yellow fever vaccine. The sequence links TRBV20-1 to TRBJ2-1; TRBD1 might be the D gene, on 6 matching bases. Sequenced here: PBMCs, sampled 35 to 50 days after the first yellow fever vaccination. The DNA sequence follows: TGCAGTGCAAGGTCTAGGGGGAGTGAGCAGTTCTTC. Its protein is CSARSRGSEQFF.